Shown below are 20 T cell receptor beta chains from a single sample sequenced in a study of shared clonotypes between healthy human individuals. Some clones are missing from TCRdb's copy, which holds only in-frame ones; the method was immunoSEQ multiplex PCR. Found here are about 710,000 clones, just under 75% of them singletons; the top ten hold around 1.7%. Material: memory CD4+ T cells sorted from blood. Subset denoted: CD45RA-negative fraction. Receptor source: a woman in her 30s in good health.

Here the CDR3 reads CASSARQGRNNEQFF. CDR3 coding DNA: TGTGCCAGCTCGGCTAGACAGGGGAGAAATAATGAGCAGTTCTTC. This sequence joins TRBV18 and TRBJ2-1, with TRBD1 matching over 8 bases. CDR1 KGHSH and CDR2 LQKENI come from the germline V gene. The junction had 11 bases not matched to a gene; V was cut back by 6 bases and J by 7 bases. The CDR3 is made up of 15 amino acids.

J is TRBJ2-7 and V is TRBV19; D might be TRBD2 (7 bases). The CDR3 spans 16 residues. CDR1 and CDR2 (germline): LNHDA, SQIVND (reference sequence). Between the trimmed V and J ends, which lost 6 bases and 0 bases, there was a span of 18 bases. CDR3 sequence reads: CASSVRGGAVSYEQYF. The CDR3 nucleotides read TGTGCCAGTAGCGTACGAGGGGGGGCGGTCTCCTACGAGCAGTACTTC.

The gene calls are TRBV11-2 and TRBJ1-6; TRBD1 is a possible D gene (5 bases). CDR1 is SGHAT and CDR2 is FQNNGV in the germline V gene. This CDR3 is built from 14 residues. Trimming pared 3 bases from V and 3 bases from J, leaving 6 bases between. The chain's CDR3 is CASSFDSYNSPLHF. For the CDR3, the DNA is TGTGCCAGCAGCTTCGACAGCTATAATTCACCCCTCCACTTT.

The chain is built from TRBV10-3 and TRBJ2-3, with 9 bases matching TRBD2. This CDR3 has 16 residues. Germline loops: CDR1 ENHRY, CDR2 SYGVKD. V shed 2 bases and J 2 bases; nucleotides not matched to a gene: 5. The CDR3 region has the DNA TGTGCCATCAGTGAGCGGGTAGCGGGAGTCACAGATACGCAGTATTTT. It specifies CAISERVAGVTDTQYF.

This clone was counted between two and nine times. The same CDR3 is also encoded by other DNA sequences in this sample. The V gene is TRBV11-3, the J gene TRBJ2-2, with unresolved D. Germline loops: CDR1 SGHNT, CDR2 YENEEA. The CDR3 totals 13 residues. Trimming shortened V by 5 bases and J by 4 bases, and 8 bases separated the two germline ends. This CDR3 is CASSPRATGELFF. Written as DNA, the CDR3 is TGTGCCAGCAGCCCCCGGGCCACCGGGGAGCTGTTTTTT. The whole variable domain, remainder taken from reference TRBV11-3 and TRBJ2-2, is EAGVVQSPRYKIIEKKQPVAFWCNPISGHNTLYWYLQNLGQGPELLIRYENEEAVDDSQLPKDRFSAERLKGVDSTLKIQPAELGDSAVYLCASSPRATGELFFGEGSRLTVL.

This clone was counted between two and nine times. The chain employs TRBV21-1 and TRBJ2-7; whether TRBD1, the table's D call, matches the DNA was not checked. TRBV21-1 represents a pseudogene. The CDR3 covers 16 residues. This chain's CDR3 is CASSRIQGAWDYEQYF. CDR3 nucleotides: TGTGCCAGCAGCAGGATTCAGGGGGCATGGGATTACGAGCAGTACTTC.

This clone came up many times. The chain carries TRBV9 and TRBJ1-1; no definite D call. The CDR3 is 14 residues long. V lost 5 bases and J 1 base, leaving 12 bases between the germline ends. Per the germline V gene, CDR1 is SGDLS and CDR2 is YYNGEE. The CDR3 nucleotides read TGTGCCAGCAGTAGAATATCCACGAACACTGAAGCTTTCTTT. Translated: CASSRISTNTEAFF.

About this clone itself: Different DNA sequences within this sample yield the same CDR3. The genes are TRBV7-2 and TRBJ1-5; D perhaps matches TRBD1 (5 bases). The length of the CDR3 is 13 residues. Germline CDR1 and CDR2: SGHTA and FQGNSA. V lost 2 bases and J 7 bases, leaving 9 bases between the germline ends. CDR3 nucleotide sequence: TGTGCCAGCAGCTTACAAAGGGACCAGCCCCAGCATTTT. This translates into CASSLQRDQPQHF.

This clone came up once. V and J are TRBV2 and TRBJ2-7; D is unclear. Germline lookup yields CDR1 SNHLY and CDR2 FYNNEI. V shed 7 bases and J shed 2 bases, with 6 bases lying between them. This CDR3 is 11 amino acids long. The CDR3 sequence is CASNIAYEQYF. The CDR3, as DNA: TGTGCCAGCAATATCGCCTACGAGCAGTACTTC.

The chain has TRBV21-1 and TRBJ2-3; TRBD2, the table's D call, lacks a check against the DNA. TRBV21-1 is flagged as a pseudogene. The CDR3 sequence is 20 residues long. The CDR3 DNA is TGTGCCAGCAGGCTCCCAGGGGCTAGCGGCCACACCGCTAGCACAGATACGCAGTATTTT. Amino acids: CASRLPGASGHTASTDTQYF.

The chain combines TRBV9 with TRBJ2-5; D is undetermined. The V gene's germline CDR1 is SGDLS and CDR2 YYNGEE. V was trimmed by 0 bases and J by 3 bases, leaving 12 bases between them. CDR3 length: 15 amino acids. CDR3 sequence (DNA): TGTGCCAGCAGCGTAGGGGTTAGAACCGAAGAGACCCAGTACTTC. Amino acids: CASSVGVRTEETQYF.

V and J are TRBV7-6 and TRBJ2-1, with unresolved D. V lost 0 bases, J lost 6 bases, and 9 bases lay in between. The CDR3 has 14 residues. The germline gives CDR1 SGHVS, CDR2 FNYEAQ. CDR3: CASSLALVPNEQFF. The CDR3 DNA follows: TGTGCCAGCAGCTTAGCGTTGGTTCCCAATGAGCAGTTCTTC.

Only one count was recorded for this clone. A much larger clonotype is one base distant, so this may be a read error. Other DNA variants within this sample encode the same CDR3. The chain couples TRBV7-9 to TRBJ2-2; D remains ambiguous. V was clipped by 1 base and J by 1 base, with 1 base between them. This CDR3 is built from 13 residues. Germline assignment: CDR1 SEHNR and CDR2 FQNEAQ (reference sequence). This CDR3 reads CASSLGNTGELFF. As DNA, the CDR3 is TGTGCCAGCAGCTTAGGGAACACCGGGGAGCTGTTTTTT.

This rearrangement joins TRBV5-1 to TRBJ2-7; TRBD1 is a possible D gene (5 bases). The CDR3 has 14 residues. V was trimmed by 5 bases and J by 3 bases, leaving 15 bases between them. The germline CDR1 and CDR2 sequences are SGHRS and YFSETQ. The CDR3 protein is CASSPTGTFYEQYF. For the CDR3, the DNA is TGCGCCAGCAGTCCCACAGGAACTTTCTACGAGCAGTACTTC.

This sequence joins TRBV6-1 and TRBJ2-2; 13 bases match TRBD2. V was clipped by 6 bases and J by 5 bases; unmatched bases: 3. CDR3 length: 15 amino acids. Germline V lookup: CDR1 MNHNS, CDR2 SASEGT. The CDR3 DNA follows: TGTGCCAGCAGACCGGGACTAGCGGGAACCGGGGAGCTGTTTTTT. Translation: CASRPGLAGTGELFF.

The V gene is TRBV27, the J gene TRBJ2-1, with 12 bases lining up with TRBD2. V trimming: 6 bases; J trimming: 6 bases; junction bases outside the gene matches: 6. The CDR3 runs to 15 residues. Germline V gene lookup returns CDR1 MNHEY and CDR2 SMNVEV (reference sequence). The CDR3 here is CASSSLAGGGNEQFF. The CDR3 DNA is TGTGCCAGCAGCTCTCTAGCGGGAGGGGGCAATGAGCAGTTCTTC.

This sequence joins TRBV18 and TRBJ2-1; 7 bases align to TRBD2. V trimming: 0 bases; J trimming: 6 bases; junction bases outside the gene matches: 8. The CDR3 is made up of 16 amino acids. Germline CDR1 KGHSH, CDR2 LQKENI. CDR3 loop: CASSPPTAGAGNEQFF. The CDR3 nucleotides are TGTGCCAGCTCACCACCTACTGCGGGAGCTGGCAATGAGCAGTTCTTC.

The DNA for the CDR3 is TGTGCCAGCAGCCCCATGGCGTGGTCCGAGCAGTACTTC. Residues: CASSPMAWSEQYF. The chain uses TRBV7-7 and TRBJ2-7; D is uncertain. The CDR3 is 13 residues long. Germline V gene lookup returns CDR1 SSHAT and CDR2 FNYEAQ (reference sequence). V was pared by 5 bases and J by 6 bases, with 14 bases between. Full variable domain (remainder filled in from reference TRBV7-7 and TRBJ2-7): GAGVSQSPRYKVTKRGQDVTLRCDPISSHATLYWYQQALGQGPEFLTYFNYEAQPDKSGLPSDRFSAERPEGSISTLTIQRTEQRDSAMYRCASSPMAWSEQYFGPGTRLTVT.

In this sample, this clone turned up a few times. This chain joins TRBV7-2 and TRBJ1-2, with TRBD1 as a possible D gene (5 bases). Looked up from germline, CDR1 is SGHTA and CDR2 is FQGNSA. V lost 5 bases and J 4 bases, leaving 17 bases between the germline ends. The CDR3 spans 15 residues. CDR3 bases: TGTGCCAGCAGCCGTCATGGGGGGGGTATCTATGGCTACACCTTC. Its protein product is CASSRHGGGIYGYTF. Looking up the rest from reference TRBV7-2 and TRBJ1-2 gives the full variable domain: GAGVSQSPSNKVTEKGKDVELRCDPISGHTALYWYRQSLGQGLEFLIYFQGNSAPDKSGLPSDRFSAERTGGSVSTLTIQRTQQEDSAVYLCASSRHGGGIYGYTFGSGTRLTVV.

The rearrangement links TRBV5-4 to TRBJ2-5, with D possibly being TRBD1 (5 bases). Trimming left V 4 bases short and J 4 bases short, with 26 bases between. This CDR3 has 18 amino acids. Germline V gene sequence: CDR1 SGHNT, CDR2 YYREEE (reference sequence). The CDR3 region has the DNA TGTGCCAGCAGCCGTTCTACGGTCGTGGACCAAAGGGGAGAGACCCAGTACTTC. This encodes CASSRSTVVDQRGETQYF.